The rows below give T cell receptor beta chains drawn from one sample of a study of blood T cell repertoires in COVID-19. Clones were sequenced by immunoSEQ multiplex PCR, and TCRdb holds only the in-frame ones, with some missing. The repertoire holds around 260,000 clones, with about 85% as singletons. The sample consisted of peripheral blood. These receptors originate from a human donor with COVID-19, enrolled during active disease. The donor label of this sample is uncertain. The CDR3 runs from the conserved cysteine through the conserved F or W. Fields, in order: J gene, D gene, V gene, clone size, CDR3 protein, CDR3 DNA. D genes are given only for firm matches. Clone size is shown for a subset of rows, as once, few, many or a class of expanded clone.

TRBJ1-5	NA	TRBV28	NA	CASRAAGEALNQPQHF	TGTGCCAGTCGAGCAGCCGGGGAGGCCCTCAATCAGCCCCAGCATTTT
TRBJ1-2	NA	TRBV4-3	NA	CASSSRLGGVSQTGYTF	TGCGCCAGCAGCTCACGGCTGGGGGGAGTCAGTCAGACTGGCTACACCTTC
TRBJ1-2	TRBD1	TRBV5-4	NA	CASSVQGWGYGYTF	TGTGCCAGCAGCGTACAGGGGTGGGGCTATGGCTACACCTTC
TRBJ1-4	NA	TRBV3-1/TRBV3-2	NA	CASSQDPARERVKLFF	TGTGCCAGCAGCCAAGATCCCGCCAGGGAACGAGTAAAACTGTTTTTT
TRBJ2-1	TRBD2	TRBV29-1	NA	CSVEKGEAGGIAFF	TGCAGCGTTGAGAAAGGTGAAGCGGGAGGTATAGCGTTCTTC
TRBJ2-2	TRBD2	TRBV18	NA	CASSPGLADTGELFF	TGTGCCAGCTCACCGGGACTAGCGGACACCGGGGAGCTGTTTTTT
TRBJ2-1	TRBD2	TRBV11-3	NA	CASSLDRRRGGPYNEQFF	TGTGCCAGCAGCTTAGATAGGCGGCGGGGGGGCCCCTACAATGAGCAGTTCTTC
TRBJ1-5	TRBD1	TRBV10-3	NA	CAISERDRNQPQHF	TGTGCCATCAGTGAGCGGGACAGAAATCAGCCCCAGCATTTT
TRBJ2-2	TRBD2	TRBV19	few	CASSPSGRASGGELFF	TGTGCCAGTAGCCCTAGCGGGAGGGCCTCCGGCGGGGAGCTGTTTTTT
TRBJ1-6	NA	TRBV5-1	NA	CASSLEGPGWDSPLHF	TGCGCCAGCAGCTTGGAGGGCCCGGGATGGGATTCACCCCTCCACTTT
TRBJ1-1	NA	TRBV20-1	NA	CSASRSGGKGTEAFF	TGCAGTGCTAGTAGGTCGGGAGGTAAGGGCACTGAAGCTTTCTTT
TRBJ1-1	TRBD1	TRBV29-1	few	CSVDRGKGGKNTEAFF	TGCAGCGTGGACAGGGGAAAGGGGGGAAAAAACACTGAAGCTTTCTTT
TRBJ1-5	TRBD1	TRBV19	many	CATSGGSRNQPQHF	TGTGCCACCTCAGGGGGGAGTCGCAATCAGCCCCAGCATTTT